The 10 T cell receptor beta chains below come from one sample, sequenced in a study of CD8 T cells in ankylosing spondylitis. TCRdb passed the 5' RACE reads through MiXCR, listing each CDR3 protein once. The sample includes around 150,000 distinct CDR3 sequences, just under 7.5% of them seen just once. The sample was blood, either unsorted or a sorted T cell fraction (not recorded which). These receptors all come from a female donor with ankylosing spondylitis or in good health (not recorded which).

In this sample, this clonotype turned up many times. The CDR3 sequence: CASSPGLLVQPQHF. CDR3 DNA sequence: TGTGCCAGCAGCCCTGGGCTCCTCGTTCAGCCCCAGCATTTT. The chain has TRBV28 and TRBJ1-5; D is unresolved. The CDR3 extends over 14 amino acids. The V gene's germline CDR1 is MDHEN and CDR2 SYDVKM. V was shortened by 6 bases and J by 6 bases, with 15 bases between the two germline ends.

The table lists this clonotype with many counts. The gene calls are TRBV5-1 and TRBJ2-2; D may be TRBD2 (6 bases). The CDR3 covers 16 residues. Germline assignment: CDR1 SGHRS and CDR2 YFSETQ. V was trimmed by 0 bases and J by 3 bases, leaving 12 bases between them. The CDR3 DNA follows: TGCGCCAGCAGCTTGGCCGTGGAGGGACACACCGGGGAGCTGTTTTTT. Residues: CASSLAVEGHTGELFF.

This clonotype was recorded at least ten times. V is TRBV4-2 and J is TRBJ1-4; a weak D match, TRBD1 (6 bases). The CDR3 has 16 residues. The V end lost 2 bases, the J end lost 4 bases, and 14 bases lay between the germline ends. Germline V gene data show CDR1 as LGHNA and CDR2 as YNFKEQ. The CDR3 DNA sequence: TGTGCCAGCAGCCAACCTGGGACACCGGGTAATGAAAAACTGTTTTTT. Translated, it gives CASSQPGTPGNEKLFF.

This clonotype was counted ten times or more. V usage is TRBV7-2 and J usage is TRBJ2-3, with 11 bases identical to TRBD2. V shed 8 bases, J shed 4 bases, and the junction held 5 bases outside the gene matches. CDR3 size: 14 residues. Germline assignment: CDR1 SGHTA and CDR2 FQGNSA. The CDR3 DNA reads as TGTGCCAGCGGATTACTAGCGGGGGCAGATACGCAGTATTTT. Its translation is CASGLLAGADTQYF.

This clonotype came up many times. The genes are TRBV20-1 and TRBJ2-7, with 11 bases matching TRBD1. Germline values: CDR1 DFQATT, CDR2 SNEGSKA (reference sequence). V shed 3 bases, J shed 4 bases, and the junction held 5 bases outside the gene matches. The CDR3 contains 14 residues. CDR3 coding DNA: TGCAGTGCTAGGGACGGGACAGGGGGATACGAGCAGTACTTC. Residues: CSARDGTGGYEQYF.

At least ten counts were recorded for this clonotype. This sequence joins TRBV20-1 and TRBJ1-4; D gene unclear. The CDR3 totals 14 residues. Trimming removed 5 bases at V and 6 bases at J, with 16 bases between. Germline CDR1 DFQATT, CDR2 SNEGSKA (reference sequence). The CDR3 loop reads CSARALTWDEKLFF. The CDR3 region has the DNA TGCAGTGCTCGAGCCCTCACGTGGGATGAAAAACTGTTTTTT.

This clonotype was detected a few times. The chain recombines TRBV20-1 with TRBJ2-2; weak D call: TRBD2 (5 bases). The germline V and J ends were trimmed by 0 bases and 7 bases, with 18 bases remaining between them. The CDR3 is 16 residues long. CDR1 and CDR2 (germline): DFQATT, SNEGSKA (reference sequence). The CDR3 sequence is CSARDPQEATSGELFF. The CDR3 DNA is TGCAGTGCTAGAGATCCCCAGGAGGCTACCAGCGGGGAGCTGTTTTTT.

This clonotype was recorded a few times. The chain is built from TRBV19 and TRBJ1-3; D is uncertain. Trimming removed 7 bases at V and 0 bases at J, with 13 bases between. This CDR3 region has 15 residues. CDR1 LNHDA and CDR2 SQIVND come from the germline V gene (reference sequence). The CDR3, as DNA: TGTGCCAGTAAAAGGGAGTCCTCCTCTGGAAACACCATATATTTT. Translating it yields CASKRESSSGNTIYF.

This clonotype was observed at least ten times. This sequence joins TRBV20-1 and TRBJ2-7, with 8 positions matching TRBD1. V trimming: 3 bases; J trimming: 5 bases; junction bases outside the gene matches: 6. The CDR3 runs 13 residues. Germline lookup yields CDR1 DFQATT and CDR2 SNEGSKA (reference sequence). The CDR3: CSASRQGAHEQYF. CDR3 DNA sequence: TGCAGTGCTAGTCGGCAGGGGGCCCACGAGCAGTACTTC.

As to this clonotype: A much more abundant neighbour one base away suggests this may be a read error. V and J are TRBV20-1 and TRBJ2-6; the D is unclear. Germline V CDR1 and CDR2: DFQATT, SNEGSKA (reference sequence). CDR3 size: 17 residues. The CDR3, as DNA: TGCGGTGCTAGAGATCATCTGGGGTTTTCTGGGGCCAACGTCCTGACTTTC. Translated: CGARDHLGFSGANVLTF.